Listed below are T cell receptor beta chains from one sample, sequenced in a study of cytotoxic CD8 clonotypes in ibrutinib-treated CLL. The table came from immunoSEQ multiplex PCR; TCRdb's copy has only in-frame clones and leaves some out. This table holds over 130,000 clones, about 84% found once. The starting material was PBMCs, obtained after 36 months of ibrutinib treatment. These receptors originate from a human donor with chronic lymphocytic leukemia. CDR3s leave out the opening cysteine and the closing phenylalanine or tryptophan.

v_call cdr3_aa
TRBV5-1 ASSLPPHREQY
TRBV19 ASQGLAGYNEQF
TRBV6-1 ASSAGLAGEGVRYEQY
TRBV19 ASRQGATNEKLF
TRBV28 ASRDRPTNIQY
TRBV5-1 ASSLVAGAPTDTQY
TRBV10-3 AISEDRGGQPQH
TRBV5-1 ASSLETGTGYGYT
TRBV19 ASSMGSGSYEQY
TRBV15 ATSRLGGPSYEQY
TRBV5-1 ASSWVTGELF
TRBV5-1 ASSLGQSHSPLH
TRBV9 ASSEGTGAYEQY
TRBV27 ASSVSGITEAF
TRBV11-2 ASRDVSSGNTIY
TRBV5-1 ASSLFTGSEKLF
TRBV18 ASSPYRQVVGGDTQY
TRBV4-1 ASSQLRDRHNEQF
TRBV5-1 ASSLDPPYGYT
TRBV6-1 ATMTPRLGNTIY
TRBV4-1 ASSQGLSTNEKLF
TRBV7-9 ASSPRKETQY
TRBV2 ASSGRETTFRVSSYEQY
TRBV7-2 ASSPNRWGGLYNEQF
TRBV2 ASSELRHAEAF
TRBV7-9 ASSSRTDSNYGYT
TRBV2 ASSGGLDSSYEQY
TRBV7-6 ASSHRESGEQY
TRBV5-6 ASSPAGGRFKF
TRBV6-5 ASSSSSGTSGNTIY
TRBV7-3 ASSLARDQPQH
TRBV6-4 ASSEGWLSTDTQY
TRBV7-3 ASSSGGGNTEAF
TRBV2 ASNAPSSTDTQY
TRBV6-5 ASRRGEGANYGYT
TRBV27 ASSLADSNQPQH
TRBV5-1 ASSTSGSYEQY
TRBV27 ASSPGTSGSPRTQY
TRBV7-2 ASSADRGRTEAF
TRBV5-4 ASSLTTSRGELF
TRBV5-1 ASSSGQEPYGYT
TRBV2 ASTRQGASGEYQETQY
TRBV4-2 ASSPNAGAVEQF
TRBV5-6 ASSRVGEQY
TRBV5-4 ASSLRPDPYNEQF
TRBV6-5 ASSKQDRYGYT
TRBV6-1 ASSATYREQY
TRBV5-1 ASSLDGGPGANEQF
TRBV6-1 ASSDPHANTEAF
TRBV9 ASSVGGVNQPQH
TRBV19 ASSIRPVNTGELF
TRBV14 ASSRPHRYSGNTIY